Sequencing of this TCR beta chain was carried out in a study of CD8+ T cells in alopecia areata. Extracted from the samples, RNA was reverse transcribed into cDNA to serve as the sequencing template. Repertoires were generated with immunoSEQ multiplex PCR, while TCRdb's copy carries only in-frame clones and drops some. The sample lists more than 8,500 clones, roughly three fifths seen once, with 13% to 15% in the top ten. Specimens obtained from alopecia areata patients comprised lesional scalp punch biopsies and peripheral blood. Germline V CDR1 and CDR2: SGHRS, YFSETQ. With V trimmed by 4 bases and J by 1 base, 8 bases remained unmatched. The CDR3 has 17 amino acids.

The rearrangement uses TRBV5-1 and TRBJ1-1, with 12 positions matching TRBD1. The clonotype originates from a human donor with alopecia areata. The sequencing sample was made of skin. CDR3 nucleotide sequence: TGCGCCAGCAGCCCGGGACAGGGGGCCTCCCAGAACACTGAAGCTTTCTTT. Translated: CASSPGQGASQNTEAFF.